What follows is one TCR beta chain and its context. The trim removed 5 bases at V and 2 bases at J, leaving 5 bases unmatched. The germline CDR1 and CDR2 sequences are LNHDA and SQIVND (reference sequence). The CDR3 length is 15 residues. This entry belongs to a study of blood T cell repertoires in COVID-19. Across the study: Researchers got acute and convalescent COVID-19 samples from the United States, Italy and Spain.

Assay used: immunoSEQ multiplex PCR; TCRdb lists only in-frame clones, some missing. The sample records roughly 430,000 clones, approximately 86% being singletons. The sample comprised PBMCs or T cells enriched from blood (not recorded which). The rearrangement links TRBV19 to TRBJ1-2; 10 nucleotides match TRBD1. The receptor was derived from a woman in her thirties or forties with acute COVID-19. CDR3 sequence: CASSRQGARNYGYTF. CDR3 coding DNA: TGTGCCAGTAGTCGACAGGGGGCGCGGAACTATGGCTACACCTTC.